The 32 T cell receptor beta chains listed next were all sequenced from one sample in a study of CXCR3-negative and CXCR3-positive naive CD8 T cells. The TRB cDNA libraries were prepared by 5' RACE with UMI labels. TCRdb reanalyzed the 5' RACE reads and collapses them to one entry per CDR3 protein, without DNA. The sample table includes 130,000 or so distinct CDR3 sequences. The material sequenced was naive CXCR3- CD8+ T cells from blood. Described subset: CD45RO-CCR7+CD27+CD95- naive CD8+ T cells lacking CXCR3 (TNR3-). Receptors originate from a human donor in good health. Some clones in this sample may be carry-over from other donors' samples.

This chain joins TRBV27 and TRBJ2-7; TCRdb returns TRBD1, unconfirmable since there is no DNA. In germline, CDR1 is MNHEY, CDR2 SMNVEV (reference sequence). CDR3 length: 15 residues. The CDR3 spells CASSVTRDRGNEQYF.

This rearrangement joins TRBV10-3 to TRBJ2-1; TCRdb selects TRBD2, and the lack of DNA leaves this call unchecked. CDR1 ENHRY and CDR2 SYGVKD come from the germline V gene. The length of the CDR3 is 20 residues. CDR3 in amino acids: CAISGLNVGTSGKYYNEQFF.

The rearrangement links TRBV28 to TRBJ2-3; there is no DNA to check the TCRdb D call of TRBD1. This CDR3 comprises 15 residues. Germline V gene sequence: CDR1 MDHEN, CDR2 SYDVKM. The CDR3 sequence is CASSLGTASTDTQYF.

V and J are TRBV12-3 or TRBV12-4 and TRBJ2-5; TCRdb reports TRBD1, a call that lacks DNA to check it against. The CDR3 is made up of 17 amino acids. Here the CDR3 reads CASSPRTGGEAQETQYF.

This chain joins TRBV4-2 and TRBJ2-7; TCRdb's D gene call, TRBD1, goes unchecked for lack of DNA. Germline V gene data show CDR1 as LGHNA and CDR2 as YNFKEQ. The CDR3 is 15 residues long. The CDR3 is CASSQGLTGNYEQYF.

The chain has TRBV29-1 and TRBJ2-1. The CDR3 consists of 11 residues. Germline V gene sequence: CDR1 SQVTM, CDR2 ANQGSEA. CDR3: CSVDSDNEQFF.

V gene TRBV9 combines with J gene TRBJ2-1. This CDR3 has 13 amino acids. CDR1 SGDLS and CDR2 YYNGEE come from the germline V gene. This CDR3 is CASGEGSYNEQFF.

The gene calls are TRBV3-2 and TRBJ2-7; TCRdb proposes TRBD1, but this gene call is untestable without DNA. TRBV3-2 constitutes a pseudogene. This CDR3 contains 17 residues. The CDR3 spells CASSQTMTGFGPYEQYF.

This chain connects TRBV27 to TRBJ1-1; TCRdb's D call of TRBD1 is untestable without DNA. Germline V gives CDR1 MNHEY, CDR2 SMNVEV (reference sequence). The CDR3 has 15 residues. The CDR3 sequence is CASRSPGGSETEAFF.

This chain joins TRBV28 and TRBJ2-3; TCRdb returns TRBD2, unconfirmable since there is no DNA. There are 15 residues in the CDR3. The germline CDR1 and CDR2 sequences are MDHEN and SYDVKM. This chain's CDR3 is CASSLRRGGTDTQYF.

The chain recombines TRBV9 with TRBJ2-3; TCRdb lists TRBD2, though no DNA is available to test this call. The germline V gene has CDR1 SGDLS and CDR2 YYNGEE. This CDR3 spans 14 amino acids. CDR3 amino acids: CASNPSGTLETQYF.

The chain joins TRBV15 to TRBJ2-1; TCRdb calls TRBD2, which cannot be checked without DNA. Per germline, CDR1 LNHNV and CDR2 YYDKDF (reference sequence). The CDR3 is 18 residues long. The CDR3 region is CATSGGVASGRPYNEQFF.

This chain links TRBV29-1 with TRBJ2-5; the TCRdb call, TRBD2, lacks DNA for checking. The CDR3 is made up of 17 amino acids. CDR1 is SQVTM, CDR2 ANQGSEA, per germline. The CDR3 spells CSADWLAGVTYQETQYF. The full variable domain, with the rest looked up from reference TRBV29-1 and TRBJ2-5, is SAVISQKPSRDICQRGTSLTIQCQVDSQVTMMFWYRQQPGQSLTLIATANQGSEATYESGFVIDKFPISRPNLTFSTLTVSNMSPEDSSIYLCSADWLAGVTYQETQYFGPGTRLLVL.

The chain uses TRBV7-3 and TRBJ2-6; TCRdb proposes TRBD1, but this gene call is untestable without DNA. This CDR3 spans 14 amino acids. Per germline, CDR1 SGHTA and CDR2 FQGTGA. CDR3 sequence: CASRGGTGANVLTF. Looking up the rest from reference TRBV7-3 and TRBJ2-6 gives the full variable domain: GAGVSQTPSNKVTEKGKYVELRCDPISGHTALYWYRQSLGQGPEFLIYFQGTGAADDSGLPNDRFFAVRPEGSVSTLKIQRTERGDSAVYLCASRGGTGANVLTFGAGSRLTVL.

The chain carries TRBV28 and TRBJ1-5; absent DNA, TCRdb's TRBD1 call cannot be checked. In germline, CDR1 is MDHEN, CDR2 SYDVKM. The CDR3 is 13 amino acids. CDR3 sequence: CAIRTGFNQPQHF.

V and J are TRBV28 and TRBJ2-4; TCRdb's assignment of TRBD1 cannot be checked, as there is no DNA. Germline V gene lookup returns CDR1 MDHEN and CDR2 SYDVKM. CDR3 length equals 18 residues. CDR3 sequence reads: CASSFLLTDSLAKNIQYF.

J is TRBJ2-7 and V is TRBV14. The CDR3 extends over 15 amino acids. The V gene's germline CDR1 is SGHDN and CDR2 FVKESK. The CDR3 sequence is CASSQEVGFSYEQYF.

The rearrangement links TRBV4-1 to TRBJ1-1. Per germline, CDR1 MGHRA and CDR2 YSYEKL. The CDR3 length is 15 residues. The CDR3 region is CASSQRVGSLTEAFF.

CDR3 loop: CASSLGENTQYF. J is TRBJ2-3 and V is TRBV7-9. Looked up from germline, CDR1 is SEHNR and CDR2 is FQNEAQ (reference sequence). This CDR3 region has 12 residues.

This chain links TRBV6-1 with TRBJ2-1; TCRdb's D gene call, TRBD2, goes unchecked for lack of DNA. This CDR3 is 13 amino acids long. Germline assignment: CDR1 MNHNS and CDR2 SASEGT. Here the CDR3 reads CASSEDGTARQFF.

The CDR3 sequence: CASSLAGNPYEQYF. The gene calls are TRBV5-5 and TRBJ2-7. The germline CDR1 and CDR2 sequences are SGHKS and YYEKEE (reference sequence). The CDR3 runs 14 residues.

This chain connects TRBV7-3 to TRBJ2-5. Germline V CDR1 and CDR2: SGHTA, FQGTGA. CDR3 size: 14 residues. The CDR3 reads CASSLNPMEETQYF.

The chain uses TRBV7-9 and TRBJ2-7; TCRdb's D call, TRBD2, is unchecked because there is no DNA. The CDR3 has 15 amino acids. Germline CDR1 and CDR2: SEHNR and FQNEAQ (reference sequence). CDR3 in amino acids: CASSLGEARSYEQYF.

The chain recombines TRBV5-1 with TRBJ2-4; the TRBD2 assignment by TCRdb is unverifiable without DNA. There are 16 residues in the CDR3. The V gene's germline CDR1 is SGHRS and CDR2 YFSETQ. CDR3: CASSLTSGGAKNIQYF.

The J gene is TRBJ2-1, the V gene TRBV5-1; TCRdb selects TRBD2, and the lack of DNA leaves this call unchecked. The germline CDR1 and CDR2 sequences are SGHRS and YFSETQ. This CDR3 spans 18 amino acids. CDR3 protein: CASSPGTSGGSTYNEQFF. Drawing the rest from reference TRBV5-1 and TRBJ2-1, the complete variable domain is KAGVTQTPRYLIKTRGQQVTLSCSPISGHRSVSWYQQTPGQGLQFLFEYFSETQRNKGNFPGRFSGRQFSNSRSEMNVSTLELGDSALYLCASSPGTSGGSTYNEQFFGPGTRLTVL.

V gene TRBV14 combines with J gene TRBJ2-3. There are 17 residues in the CDR3. The V gene's germline CDR1 is SGHDN and CDR2 FVKESK. CDR3: CASSQEGLHWSADTQYF.

This sequence joins TRBV27 and TRBJ1-1; the TCRdb D gene call, TRBD1, has no DNA to confirm it. Germline CDR1 MNHEY, CDR2 SMNVEV (reference sequence). The CDR3 contains 15 residues. CDR3 sequence reads: CASSSVTGANTEAFF.

The genes are TRBV4-1 and TRBJ1-6. This CDR3 has 13 amino acids. The germline CDR1 and CDR2 sequences are MGHRA and YSYEKL. The CDR3 reads CASSPGEGSPLHF.

This chain links TRBV29-1 with TRBJ2-7; TCRdb designates TRBD2, a call that cannot be tested without DNA. Germline-derived CDR1 and CDR2 are SQVTM and ANQGSEA. The CDR3 covers 13 residues. The CDR3 region is CSVGLAGAYEQYF.

This chain uses TRBV29-1 with TRBJ1-1; TCRdb selects TRBD1, and the lack of DNA leaves this call unchecked. The CDR3 sequence is 12 residues long. The germline gives CDR1 SQVTM, CDR2 ANQGSEA. The CDR3 is CSVPPGGGEAFF.

This chain uses TRBV9 with TRBJ2-1; the D gene TCRdb calls, TRBD2, cannot be checked with no DNA. In germline, CDR1 is SGDLS, CDR2 YYNGEE. The CDR3 is 13 residues long. The CDR3 reads CASTGTSGNEQFF.

The chain's CDR3 is CASSQDQTAGANVLTF. The chain has TRBV4-3 and TRBJ2-6; TCRdb's D call, TRBD1, is unchecked because there is no DNA. From germline, CDR1 is LGHNA and CDR2 YSLEER. The CDR3 has 16 amino acids.